This T cell receptor beta chain was observed in a study of T cell responses to AZD1222 COVID-19 vaccine. Study-level background: Second-dose intervals of approximately 4 or approximately 12 weeks were pooled.

Clones were sequenced by immunoSEQ multiplex PCR, and TCRdb holds only the in-frame ones, with some missing. The sample consists of some 120,000 clones, about 88% of them appearing once. Germline V gives CDR1 SGHNT, CDR2 YENEEA. After removal of 5 bases from V and 3 bases from J, the junction contained 4 bases not matched to a gene. The CDR3 covers 14 residues. Regarding this clone: Its antigen is currently unknown.

Overall study findings and caveats: Clonal diversity was possibly underestimated, and the donors were mostly white British, with more females. Compared with day 0, the breadth and depth of the Spike-specific TCR repertoire rose significantly after two doses of AZD1222. Only six people who got AZD1222 tested seropositive at baseline.

The input for sequencing was peripheral blood, taken on day 0 of AZD1222 vaccination. The gene calls are TRBV11-3 and TRBJ2-1; 7 bases are shared with TRBD2. The origin of this receptor is an adult in good health. CDR3 DNA sequence: TGTGCCAGCAGCCCCGGGGGGAACTACAATGAGCAGTTCTTC. It yields the protein CASSPGGNYNEQFF.